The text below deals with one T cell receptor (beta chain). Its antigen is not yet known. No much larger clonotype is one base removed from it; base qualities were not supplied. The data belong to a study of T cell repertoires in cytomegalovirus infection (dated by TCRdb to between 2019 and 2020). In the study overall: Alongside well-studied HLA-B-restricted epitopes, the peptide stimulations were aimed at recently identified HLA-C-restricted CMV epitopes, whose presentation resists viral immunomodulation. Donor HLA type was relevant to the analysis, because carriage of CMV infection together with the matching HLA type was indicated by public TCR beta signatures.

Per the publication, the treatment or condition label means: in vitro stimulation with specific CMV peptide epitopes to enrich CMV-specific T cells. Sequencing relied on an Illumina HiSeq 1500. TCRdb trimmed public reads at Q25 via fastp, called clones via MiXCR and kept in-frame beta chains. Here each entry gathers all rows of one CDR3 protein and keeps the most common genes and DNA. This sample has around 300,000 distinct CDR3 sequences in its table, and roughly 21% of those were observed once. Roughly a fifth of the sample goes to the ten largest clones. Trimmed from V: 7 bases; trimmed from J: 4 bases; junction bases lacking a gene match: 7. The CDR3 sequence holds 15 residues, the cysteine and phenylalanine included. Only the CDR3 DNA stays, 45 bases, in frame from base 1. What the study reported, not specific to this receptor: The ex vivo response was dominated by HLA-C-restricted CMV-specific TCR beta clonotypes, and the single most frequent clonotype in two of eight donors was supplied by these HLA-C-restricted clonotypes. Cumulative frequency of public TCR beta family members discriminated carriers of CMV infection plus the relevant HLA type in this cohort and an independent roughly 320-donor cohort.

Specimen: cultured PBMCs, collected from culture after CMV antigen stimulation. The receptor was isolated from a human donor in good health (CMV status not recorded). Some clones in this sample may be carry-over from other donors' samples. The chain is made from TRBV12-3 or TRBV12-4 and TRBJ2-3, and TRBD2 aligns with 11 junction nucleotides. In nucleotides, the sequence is TGTGCCAGCACTCGTGGTAGCGGGAGGGCAGATACGCAGTATTTT. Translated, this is CASTRGSGRADTQYF.